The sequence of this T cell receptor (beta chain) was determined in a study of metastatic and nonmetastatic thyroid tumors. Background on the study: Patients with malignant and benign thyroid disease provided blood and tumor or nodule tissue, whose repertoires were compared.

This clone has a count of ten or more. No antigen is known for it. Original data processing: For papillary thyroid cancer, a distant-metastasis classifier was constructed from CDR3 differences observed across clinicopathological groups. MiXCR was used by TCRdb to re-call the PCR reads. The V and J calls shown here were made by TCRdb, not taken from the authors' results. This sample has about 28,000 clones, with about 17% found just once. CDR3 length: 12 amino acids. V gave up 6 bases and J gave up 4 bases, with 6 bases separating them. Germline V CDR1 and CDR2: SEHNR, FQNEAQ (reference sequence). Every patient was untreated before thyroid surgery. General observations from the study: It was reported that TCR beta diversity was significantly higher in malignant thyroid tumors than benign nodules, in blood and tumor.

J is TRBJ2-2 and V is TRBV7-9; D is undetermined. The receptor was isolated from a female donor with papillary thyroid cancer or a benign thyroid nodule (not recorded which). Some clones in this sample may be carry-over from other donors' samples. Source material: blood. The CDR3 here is CASRAATGELFF. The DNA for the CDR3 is TGTGCCAGCAGGGCTGCCACCGGGGAGCTGTTTTTT.